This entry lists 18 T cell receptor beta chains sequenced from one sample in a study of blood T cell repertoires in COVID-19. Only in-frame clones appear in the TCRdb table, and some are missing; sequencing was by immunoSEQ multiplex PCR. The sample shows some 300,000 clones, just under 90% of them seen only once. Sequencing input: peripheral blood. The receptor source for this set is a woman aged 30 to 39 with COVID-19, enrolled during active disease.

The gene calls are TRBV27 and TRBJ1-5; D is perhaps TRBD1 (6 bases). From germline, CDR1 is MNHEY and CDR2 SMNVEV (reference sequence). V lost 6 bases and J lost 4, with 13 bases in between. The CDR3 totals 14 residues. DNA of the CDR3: TGTGCCAGCAGCCCAGCAGGGGTTAATCAGCCCCAGCATTTT. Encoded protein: CASSPAGVNQPQHF.

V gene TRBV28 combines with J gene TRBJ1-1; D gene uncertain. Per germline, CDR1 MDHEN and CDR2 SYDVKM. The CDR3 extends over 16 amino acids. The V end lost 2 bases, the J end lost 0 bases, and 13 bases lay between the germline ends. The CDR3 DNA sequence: TGTGCCAGCAGTTTACCCCCCGTTAGAATGAACACTGAAGCTTTCTTT. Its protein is CASSLPPVRMNTEAFF.

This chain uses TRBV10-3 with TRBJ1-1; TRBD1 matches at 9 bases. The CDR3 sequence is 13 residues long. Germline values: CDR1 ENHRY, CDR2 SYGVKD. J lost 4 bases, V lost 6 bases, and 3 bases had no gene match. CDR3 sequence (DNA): TGTGCCATCAGGGGGACAGGGACCACTGAAGCTTTCTTT. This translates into CAIRGTGTTEAFF.

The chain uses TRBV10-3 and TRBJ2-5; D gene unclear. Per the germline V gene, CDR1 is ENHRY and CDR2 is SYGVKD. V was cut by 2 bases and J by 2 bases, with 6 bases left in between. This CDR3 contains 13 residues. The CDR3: CAISEPPQETQYF. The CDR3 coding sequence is TGTGCCATCAGTGAGCCCCCTCAAGAGACCCAGTACTTC.

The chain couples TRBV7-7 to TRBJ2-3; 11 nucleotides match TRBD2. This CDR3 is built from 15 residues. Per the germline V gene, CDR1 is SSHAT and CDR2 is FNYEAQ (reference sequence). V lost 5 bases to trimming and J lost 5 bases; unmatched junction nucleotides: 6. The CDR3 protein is CASSPGLAGGDTQYF. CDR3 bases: TGTGCCAGCAGCCCGGGTCTAGCGGGGGGAGATACGCAGTATTTT. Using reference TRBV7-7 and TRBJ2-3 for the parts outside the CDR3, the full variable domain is GAGVSQSPRYKVTKRGQDVTLRCDPISSHATLYWYQQALGQGPEFLTYFNYEAQPDKSGLPSDRFSAERPEGSISTLTIQRTEQRDSAMYRCASSPGLAGGDTQYFGPGTRLTVL.

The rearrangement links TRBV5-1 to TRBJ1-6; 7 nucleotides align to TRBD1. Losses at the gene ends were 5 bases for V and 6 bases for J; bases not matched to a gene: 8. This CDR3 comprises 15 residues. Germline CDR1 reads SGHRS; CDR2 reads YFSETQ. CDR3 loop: CASSRWGDSNSPLHF. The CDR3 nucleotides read TGCGCCAGCAGTCGATGGGGGGACAGTAATTCACCCCTCCACTTT.

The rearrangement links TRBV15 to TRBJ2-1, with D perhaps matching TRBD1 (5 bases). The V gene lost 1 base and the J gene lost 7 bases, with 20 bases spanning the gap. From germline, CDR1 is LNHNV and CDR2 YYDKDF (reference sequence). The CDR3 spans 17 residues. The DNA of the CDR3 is TGTGCCACCAGCAGAGGCACTCAGGGAATCCATAGGAATGAGCAGTTCTTC. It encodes CATSRGTQGIHRNEQFF.

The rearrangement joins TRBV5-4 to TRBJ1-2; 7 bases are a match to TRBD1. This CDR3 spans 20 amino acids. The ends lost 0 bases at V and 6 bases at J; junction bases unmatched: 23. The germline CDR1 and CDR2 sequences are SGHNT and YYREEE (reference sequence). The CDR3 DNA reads TGTGCCAGCAGCTTGGCCAGGGGGGCGACCTACGTACCGTATCTTGATGGCTACACCTTC. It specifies CASSLARGATYVPYLDGYTF.

In DNA, the CDR3 is TGTGCCAGCAGCTTAGCAGCCTCTAGCGGGGGGAGCACAGATACGCAGTATTTT. Translation gives CASSLAASSGGSTDTQYF. The chain has TRBV7-2 and TRBJ2-3; 11 bases line up with TRBD2. CDR1 is SGHTA and CDR2 is FQGNSA in the germline V gene. The V segment lost 0 bases and the J segment 0 bases; nucleotides outside the gene matches: 5. The CDR3 is made up of 18 amino acids.

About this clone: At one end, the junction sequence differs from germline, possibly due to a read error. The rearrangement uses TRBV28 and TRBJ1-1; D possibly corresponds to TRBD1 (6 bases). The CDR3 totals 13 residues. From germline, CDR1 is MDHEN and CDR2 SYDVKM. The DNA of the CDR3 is TGTGCCAGCAGCCCCCCACAGGGAGAGAGGCCCTCCTTT. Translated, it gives CASSPPQGERPSF.

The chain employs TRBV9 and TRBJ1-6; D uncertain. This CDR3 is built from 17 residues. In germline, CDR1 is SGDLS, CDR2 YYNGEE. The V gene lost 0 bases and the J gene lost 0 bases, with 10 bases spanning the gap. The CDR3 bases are TGTGCCAGCAGCGTAGCGAGCGGGAGCTCCTATAATTCACCCCTCCACTTT. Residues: CASSVASGSSYNSPLHF.

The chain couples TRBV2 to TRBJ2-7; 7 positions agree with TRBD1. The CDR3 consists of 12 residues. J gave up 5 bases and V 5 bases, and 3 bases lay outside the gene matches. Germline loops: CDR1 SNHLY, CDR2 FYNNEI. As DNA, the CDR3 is TGTGCCAGCAGTTCCGGGACAGACGAGCAGTACGTC. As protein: CASSSGTDEQYV.

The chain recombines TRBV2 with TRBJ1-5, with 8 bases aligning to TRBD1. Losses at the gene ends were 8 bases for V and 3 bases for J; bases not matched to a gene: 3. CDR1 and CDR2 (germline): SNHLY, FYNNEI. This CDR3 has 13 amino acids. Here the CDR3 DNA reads TGTGCCAGCGGACAGGGTTTCAATCAGCCCCAGCATTTT. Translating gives CASGQGFNQPQHF.

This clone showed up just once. The CDR3 reads CASSRRRERSVTEQFF. CDR3 nucleotide sequence: TGTGCCAGCAGCCGCCGTCGCGAGCGGTCGGTGACTGAGCAGTTCTTC. The V call is TRBV7-2, the J call TRBJ2-1; D might be TRBD2 (5 bases). Germline-derived CDR1 and CDR2 are SGHTA and FQGNSA. The CDR3 is made up of 16 amino acids. Trimming removed 5 bases at V and 9 bases at J, with 23 bases between.

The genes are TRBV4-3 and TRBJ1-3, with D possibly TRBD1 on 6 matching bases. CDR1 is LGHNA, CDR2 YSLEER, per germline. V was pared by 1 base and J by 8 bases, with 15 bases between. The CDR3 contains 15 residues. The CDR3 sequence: CASSQGQVSLDTIYF. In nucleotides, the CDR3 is TGCGCCAGCAGCCAAGGACAGGTTAGCTTGGACACCATATATTTT.

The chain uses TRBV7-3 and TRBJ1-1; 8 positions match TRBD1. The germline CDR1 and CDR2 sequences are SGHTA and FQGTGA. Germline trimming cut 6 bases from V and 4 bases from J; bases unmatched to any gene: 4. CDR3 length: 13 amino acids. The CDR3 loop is CASSRTGGTEAFF. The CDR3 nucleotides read TGTGCCAGCAGTCGTACAGGGGGCACTGAAGCTTTCTTT.

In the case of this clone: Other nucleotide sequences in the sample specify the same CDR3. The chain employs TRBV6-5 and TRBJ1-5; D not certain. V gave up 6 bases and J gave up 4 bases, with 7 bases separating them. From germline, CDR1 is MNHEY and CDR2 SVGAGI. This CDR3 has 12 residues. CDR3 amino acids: CASSSRNQPQHF. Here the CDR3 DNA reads TGTGCCAGCAGCAGCAGGAATCAGCCCCAGCATTTT.

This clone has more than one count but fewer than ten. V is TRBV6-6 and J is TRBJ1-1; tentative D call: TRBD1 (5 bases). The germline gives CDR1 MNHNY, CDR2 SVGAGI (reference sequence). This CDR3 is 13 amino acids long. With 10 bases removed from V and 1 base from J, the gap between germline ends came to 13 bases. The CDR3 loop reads CATRVSRNTEAFF. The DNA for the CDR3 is TGTGCCACCAGGGTTAGTAGGAACACTGAAGCTTTCTTT.